This TCR beta chain was documented in a study of CD8+ T cells in alopecia areata. Extracted RNA was reverse transcribed into cDNA, the sequencing template. Produced via immunoSEQ multiplex PCR; TCRdb's table is partial and in-frame only. Recorded here are about 270,000 clones, none singletons. As for this clone: Antigen unknown. Gene names follow the mouse nomenclature. The CDR3 end lies 4 residues beyond the end of the read and is filled in from the germline J gene. The sample has other DNA sequences that encode this CDR3 too.

The CDR3 contains 14 residues. Germline V lookup: CDR1 NNHNN, CDR2 SYGAGS (reference sequence). Study-wide points: Higher clonality and more expanded CD8+ clones appeared in lesional than normal scalp.

Pooled cells of cutaneous lymph node origin were sorted on CD4, CD8alpha, NKG2D, NKG2ACE and other markers. This sequence was found in a C3H/HeJ mouse with alopecia areata. The strain is characterized by the MHC haplotype H2-k. This chain connects TRBV13-2 to TRBJ2-5; D may be TRBD2 (7 bases). The sequencing input was CD4+ T cells sorted from a lymph node. CDR3 sequence: CASGDAGGRDTQYF. Partial CDR3 DNA: TGTGCCAGCGGTGATGCCGGGGGGCGAGAC.